This TCR beta chain came from a study of response to subunit inactivated influenza vaccine (dated by TCRdb to the late 2010s). Background on the whole study: To follow how T cells responded to a trivalent subunit inactivated influenza vaccine, the researchers relied on deep quantitative profiling of the T cell receptor repertoire.

This clonotype was detected a few times. Its target antigen remains unknown. There are no base qualities to consult, and no much larger clone falls within one base. Paper-wide results and their limitations: The authors suggested that each seasonal influenza vaccination may recruit only a limited number of new T cells.

Taken from the germline V gene (reference sequence), the CDR1 and CDR2 loops are DFQATT and SNEGSKA. Trimming takes 5 bases off V and 2 bases off J; junction bases not matched to a gene: 12. Reading from cysteine to phenylalanine, the CDR3 counts 16 amino acids. Just CDR3 DNA is preserved here, 48 bases in frame from base 1. Library generation was performed with RT-PCR. The sequencer listed for this sample is Illumina HiSeq 2500. TCRdb cleaned the public reads at Q25 with fastp, built clones with MiXCR and kept in-frame beta chains. Under each unique CDR3 protein, matching rows form one entry showing the most common genes and DNA. Here the sample has 710,000 or so distinct CDR3 sequences; approximately 15% occur a single time. Approximately 10% of the sample is taken by the ten largest.

This specimen was PBMCs from blood, taken 12 days after vaccination. The source is a man between 50 and 59 years old who received an inactivated influenza vaccine. Donor details come from another sample of the same person, matched by shared clones. Here the chain combines TRBV20-1 and TRBJ2-1, and 7 bases in between align with TRBD2. The CDR3 region has the sequence CSAGAFSGLTYNEQFF. The DNA sequence is given as TGCAGTGCTGGCGCATTTAGCGGGTTAACCTACAATGAGCAGTTCTTC.